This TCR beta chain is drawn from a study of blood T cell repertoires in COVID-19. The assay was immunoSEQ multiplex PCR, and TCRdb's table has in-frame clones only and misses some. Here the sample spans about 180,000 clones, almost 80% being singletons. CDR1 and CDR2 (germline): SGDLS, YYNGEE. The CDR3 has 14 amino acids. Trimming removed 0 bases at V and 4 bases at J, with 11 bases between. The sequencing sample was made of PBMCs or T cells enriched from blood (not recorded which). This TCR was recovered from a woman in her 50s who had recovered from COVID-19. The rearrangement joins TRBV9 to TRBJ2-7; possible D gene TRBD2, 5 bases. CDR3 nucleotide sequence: TGTGCCAGCAGCGTAGCCGGAGCGGAATACGAGCAGTACTTC. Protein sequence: CASSVAGAEYEQYF.